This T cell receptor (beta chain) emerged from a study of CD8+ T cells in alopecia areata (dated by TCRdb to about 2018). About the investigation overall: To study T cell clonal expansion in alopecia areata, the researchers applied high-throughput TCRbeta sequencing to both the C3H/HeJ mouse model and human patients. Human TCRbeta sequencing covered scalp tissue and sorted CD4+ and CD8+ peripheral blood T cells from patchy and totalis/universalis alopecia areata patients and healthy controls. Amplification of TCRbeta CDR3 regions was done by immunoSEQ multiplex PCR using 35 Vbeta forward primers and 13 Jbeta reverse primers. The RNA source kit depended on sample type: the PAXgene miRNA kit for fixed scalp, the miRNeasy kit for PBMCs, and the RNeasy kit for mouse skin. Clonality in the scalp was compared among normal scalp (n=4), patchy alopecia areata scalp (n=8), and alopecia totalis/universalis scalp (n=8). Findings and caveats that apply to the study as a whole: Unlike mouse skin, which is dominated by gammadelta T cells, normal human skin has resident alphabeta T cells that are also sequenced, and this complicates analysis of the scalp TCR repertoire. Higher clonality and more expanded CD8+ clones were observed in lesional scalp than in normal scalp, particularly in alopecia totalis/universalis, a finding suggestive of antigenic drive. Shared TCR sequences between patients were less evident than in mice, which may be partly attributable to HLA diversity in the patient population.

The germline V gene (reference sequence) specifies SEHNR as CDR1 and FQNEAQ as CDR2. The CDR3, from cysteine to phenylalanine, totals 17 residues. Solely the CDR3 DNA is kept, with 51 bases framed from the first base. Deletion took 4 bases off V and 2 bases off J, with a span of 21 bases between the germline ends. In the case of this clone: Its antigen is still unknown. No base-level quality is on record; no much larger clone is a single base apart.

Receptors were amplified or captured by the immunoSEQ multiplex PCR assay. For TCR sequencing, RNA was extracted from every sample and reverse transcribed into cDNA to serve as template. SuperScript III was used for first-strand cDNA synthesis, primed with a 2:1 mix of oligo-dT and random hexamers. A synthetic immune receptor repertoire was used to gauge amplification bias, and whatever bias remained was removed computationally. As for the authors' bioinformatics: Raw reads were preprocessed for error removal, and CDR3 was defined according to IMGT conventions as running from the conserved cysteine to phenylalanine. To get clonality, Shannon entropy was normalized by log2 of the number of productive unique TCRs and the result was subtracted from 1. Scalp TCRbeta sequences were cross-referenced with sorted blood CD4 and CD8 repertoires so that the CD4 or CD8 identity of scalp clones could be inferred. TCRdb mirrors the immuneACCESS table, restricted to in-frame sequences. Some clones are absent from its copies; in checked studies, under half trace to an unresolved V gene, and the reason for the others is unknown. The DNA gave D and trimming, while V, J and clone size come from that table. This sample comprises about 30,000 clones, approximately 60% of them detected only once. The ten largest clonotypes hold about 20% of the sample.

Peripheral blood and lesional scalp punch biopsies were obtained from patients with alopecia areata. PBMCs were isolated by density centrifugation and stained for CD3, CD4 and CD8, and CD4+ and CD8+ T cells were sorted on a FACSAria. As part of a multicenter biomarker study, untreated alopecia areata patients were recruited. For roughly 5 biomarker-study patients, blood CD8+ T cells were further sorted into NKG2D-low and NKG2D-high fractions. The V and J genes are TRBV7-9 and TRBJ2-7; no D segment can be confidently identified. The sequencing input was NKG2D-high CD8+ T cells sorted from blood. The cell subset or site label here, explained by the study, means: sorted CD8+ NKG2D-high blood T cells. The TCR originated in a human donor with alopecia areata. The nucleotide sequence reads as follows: TGTGCCAGCAGCTCACCAATACCCCGGACCCTTACCTACGAGCAGTACTTC. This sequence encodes CASSSPIPRTLTYEQYF. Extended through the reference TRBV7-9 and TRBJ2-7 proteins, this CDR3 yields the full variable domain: DTGVSQNPRHKITKRGQNVTFRCDPISEHNRLYWYRQTLGQGPEFLTYFQNEAQLEKSRLLSDRFSAERPKGSFSTLEIQRTEQGDSAMYLCASSSPIPRTLTYEQYFGPGTRLTVT.